Listed here are 30 T cell receptor beta chains from one sample, sequenced in a study of blood T cell repertoires in COVID-19. Profiled with immunoSEQ multiplex PCR; TCRdb holds only in-frame clones, not every one. Here the sample spans 130,000 to 150,000 clones, around 83% being singletons. The sequenced sample was PBMCs or T cells enriched from blood (not recorded which). The receptors come from a man in his fifties or sixties who had recovered from COVID-19.

The rearrangement uses TRBV21-1 and TRBJ1-1; the table calls TRBD1, which could not be checked here. TRBV21-1 is recorded as a pseudogene. The CDR3 sequence is 14 residues long. The CDR3 DNA is TGTGCCAGCAGCACGGGACAGGAGAACACTGAAGCTTTCTTT. This sequence encodes CASSTGQENTEAFF.

The rearrangement joins TRBV12-5 to TRBJ1-6, with TRBD1 identical over 7 bases. V shed 6 bases and J 10 bases; nucleotides not matched to a gene: 9. The CDR3 has 14 amino acids. Germline-derived CDR1 and CDR2 are LGHNT and FRNRAP. Written as DNA, the CDR3 is TGTGCTAGTGGACAACAGGGGTTGGAATCACCCCTCCACTTT. Translated, it gives CASGQQGLESPLHF.

This clone showed up just a few times. V and J are TRBV6-5 and TRBJ2-7; possible D gene TRBD2, 7 bases. Per germline, CDR1 MNHEY and CDR2 SVGAGI. V lost 0 bases, J lost 2 bases, and 11 bases lay in between. The CDR3 has 15 amino acids. CDR3 region: CASSYSAGDTYEQYF. DNA for the CDR3: TGTGCCAGCAGTTACTCGGCGGGGGACACCTACGAGCAGTACTTC.

The rearrangement uses TRBV9 and TRBJ1-2; no firm D call. CDR1 is SGDLS, CDR2 YYNGEE, per germline. Trimming removed 5 bases at V and 5 bases at J, with 13 bases between. The CDR3 is made up of 13 amino acids. This CDR3 reads CASRSEGGYGYTF. The DNA for the CDR3 is TGTGCCAGCAGGTCGGAGGGTGGGTATGGCTACACCTTC. The complete variable domain, with remaining parts taken from reference TRBV9 and TRBJ1-2, reads DSGVTQTPKHLITATGQRVTLRCSPRSGDLSVYWYQQSLDQGLQFLIQYYNGEERAKGNILERFSAQQFPDLHSELNLSSLELGDSALYFCASRSEGGYGYTFGSGTRLTVV.

Here the CDR3 DNA reads TGTGCCAGCAGCTTTCAGGGGAGCACTGAAGCTTTCTTT. This sequence encodes CASSFQGSTEAFF. J is TRBJ1-1 and V is TRBV9, with D perhaps matching TRBD1 (6 bases). The CDR3 is made up of 13 amino acids. The germline V and J ends were trimmed by 4 bases and 4 bases, with 11 bases remaining between them. Germline V CDR1 and CDR2: SGDLS, YYNGEE.

The chain employs TRBV27 and TRBJ1-5, with a weak D call TRBD1 (5 bases). The V end was cut by 3 bases, the J end by 3 bases, with 9 bases between. Germline V gene sequence: CDR1 MNHEY, CDR2 SMNVEV (reference sequence). CDR3 length equals 14 residues. The CDR3 sequence is CASSLAGNNQPQHF. The CDR3 DNA is TGTGCCAGCAGTTTGGCAGGGAACAATCAGCCCCAGCATTTT.

The chain uses TRBV30 and TRBJ1-1; D may be TRBD1 (6 bases). V was cut by 1 base and J by 5 bases, with 11 bases left in between. The CDR3 runs to 13 residues. Germline V lookup: CDR1 GTSNPN, CDR2 SVGIG (reference sequence). For the CDR3, the DNA is TGTGCCTGGAGTGACAGGGCGTGGACTGAAGCTTTCTTT. The encoded protein is CAWSDRAWTEAFF.

The J gene is TRBJ1-2, the V gene TRBV24-1; 7 bases map to TRBD1. The CDR3 is 15 amino acids. Germline CDR1 and CDR2: KGHDR and SFDVKD. Losses at the gene ends were 6 bases for V and 0 bases for J; bases not matched to a gene: 6. The CDR3 DNA reads TGTGCCACCAGTCTTTATGGACAGGCTAACTATGGCTACACCTTC. It encodes CATSLYGQANYGYTF.

This clone has just one count. The chain recombines TRBV4-1 with TRBJ1-1; the D is unclear. Trimming removed 1 base from V and 4 bases from J, with 10 bases in between. The CDR3 is 14 amino acids. Per germline, CDR1 MGHRA and CDR2 YSYEKL. The CDR3 loop is CASSQGPAGTEAFF. The DNA for the CDR3 is TGCGCCAGCAGCCAAGGGCCAGCGGGCACTGAAGCTTTCTTT.

J is TRBJ1-4 and V is TRBV19; 8 bases fit TRBD1. After removal of 5 bases from V and 7 bases from J, the junction contained 12 bases not matched to a gene. The CDR3 sequence is 16 residues long. Germline CDR1 reads LNHDA; CDR2 reads SQIVND (reference sequence). The CDR3 here is CASSRQGRARPEKLFF. The CDR3 bases are TGTGCCAGTAGTCGACAGGGGAGGGCCCGACCTGAAAAACTGTTTTTT.

The rearrangement joins TRBV12-3 or TRBV12-4 to TRBJ1-2, with a weak D call TRBD1 (5 bases). Trimming cost V 2 bases and J 7 bases, with 11 bases left between them. This CDR3 is built from 13 residues. This CDR3 reads CASSLLDTAGYTF. Here the CDR3 DNA reads TGTGCCAGCAGTTTACTGGACACAGCTGGCTACACCTTC.

This rearrangement joins TRBV2 to TRBJ1-5; 7 positions match TRBD1. Germline loops: CDR1 SNHLY, CDR2 FYNNEI. The V and J ends lost 6 bases and 4 bases, in that order; junction bases with no gene match: 9. The CDR3 extends over 15 amino acids. The CDR3 loop reads CASRPNRGRNQPQHF. In nucleotides, the CDR3 is TGTGCCAGCAGGCCAAACAGGGGCCGTAATCAGCCCCAGCATTTT.

In nucleotides, the CDR3 is TGCGCCAGCAGCCCGCTAACAGGGGGCGAGGAGACCCAGTACTTC. It yields the protein CASSPLTGGEETQYF. The gene calls are TRBV5-1 and TRBJ2-5; 9 bases are a match to TRBD1. The V gene end was trimmed by 4 bases and the J gene end by 5 bases; junction bases not matched to a gene: 9. Germline loops: CDR1 SGHRS, CDR2 YFSETQ. This CDR3 has 15 residues.

V is TRBV21-1 and J is TRBJ2-7; the D segment call TRBD1 is taken from the table without a DNA check. TRBV21-1 is assigned pseudogene status. CDR3 length: 16 residues. CDR3 region: CASSKIPGQGSYEQYF. CDR3 nucleotides: TGTGCCAGCAGCAAAATACCGGGACAGGGGAGCTACGAGCAGTACTTC.

The rearrangement joins TRBV7-9 to TRBJ1-6, with 7 bases identical to TRBD1. The germline gives CDR1 SEHNR, CDR2 FQNEAQ (reference sequence). J gave up 10 bases and V 4 bases, and 1 base lay outside the gene matches. The CDR3 runs to 12 residues. CDR3 sequence (DNA): TGTGCCAGCAGCTGGGACAGCTCACCCCTCCACTTT. It specifies CASSWDSSPLHF.

This clone appeared once. The genes are TRBV27 and TRBJ2-4; the match to TRBD1 covers 9 bases. Trimming cost V 6 bases and J 1 base; bases outside gene matches: 7. This CDR3 is 16 amino acids long. Germline V gives CDR1 MNHEY, CDR2 SMNVEV (reference sequence). CDR3 coding DNA: TGTGCCAGCAGCGGGACAGGGAACGTGGCCAAAAACATTCAGTACTTC. It yields the protein CASSGTGNVAKNIQYF.

The J gene is TRBJ2-3, the V gene TRBV10-2; TRBD2 matches at 7 bases. V dropped 0 bases and J dropped 2; count of bases not matched to a gene: 2. The germline CDR1 and CDR2 sequences are WSHSY and SAAADI. The CDR3 is 15 residues long. CDR3 bases: TGCGCCAGCAGTGAGTCGGGGAGGGCCACAGATACGCAGTATTTT. As protein: CASSESGRATDTQYF.

This clone appeared many times. The V gene is TRBV4-3, the J gene TRBJ2-7; 7 bases align to TRBD1. This CDR3 is built from 14 residues. Germline-derived CDR1 and CDR2 are LGHNA and YSLEER. Trimming removed 1 base from V and 4 bases from J; junction bases left unmatched: 4. The CDR3 here is CASSQGTGRYEQYF. Here the CDR3 DNA reads TGCGCCAGCAGCCAAGGGACAGGCAGGTACGAGCAGTACTTC.

The gene calls are TRBV7-2 and TRBJ1-2; D unresolved. Trimming stripped 0 bases from V and 3 bases from J, with 17 bases between. The germline V gene has CDR1 SGHTA and CDR2 FQGNSA. The CDR3 consists of 17 residues. The CDR3, as DNA: TGTGCCAGCAGCTTAGCTGCGAAGGTGAGGGATGACTATGGCTACACCTTC. This gives the protein CASSLAAKVRDDYGYTF.

This clone showed up just once. The chain combines TRBV27 with TRBJ1-5; D possibly corresponds to TRBD1 (5 bases). CDR1 and CDR2 from the germline V gene are MNHEY and SMNVEV (reference sequence). Deletions cut 3 bases from V and 0 bases from J, with 18 bases between. CDR3 length equals 18 residues. The CDR3 coding sequence is TGTGCCAGCAGTTTTTTCCCCCCGGGGGTTGATAGCAATCAGCCCCAGCATTTT. Amino acid sequence: CASSFFPPGVDSNQPQHF.

This clone was counted a few times. This sequence joins TRBV7-3 and TRBJ2-1, with 10 positions matching TRBD2. The CDR3 runs 17 residues. J was trimmed by 0 bases and V by 2 bases; bases with no gene match: 4. In germline, CDR1 is SGHTA, CDR2 FQGTGA. CDR3 amino acids: CASSLASGGYSYNEQFF. DNA of the CDR3: TGTGCCAGCAGCTTAGCTAGCGGGGGATACTCCTACAATGAGCAGTTCTTC.

This chain links TRBV9 with TRBJ2-3, with D uncertain. V gave up 0 bases and J gave up 2 bases, with 4 bases separating them. The germline CDR1 and CDR2 sequences are SGDLS and YYNGEE. The CDR3 runs 13 residues. The CDR3 nucleotides are TGTGCCAGCAGCGTAGCTTCCACAGATACGCAGTATTTT. This encodes CASSVASTDTQYF.

The chain combines TRBV12-3 or TRBV12-4 with TRBJ1-2, with D possibly being TRBD1 (5 bases). The CDR3 length is 13 residues. V gave up 5 bases and J gave up 4 bases, with 11 bases separating them. The CDR3: CASSPDKIYGYTF. CDR3 nucleotide sequence: TGTGCCAGCAGTCCGGACAAAATCTATGGCTACACCTTC.

The V gene is TRBV28, the J gene TRBJ1-4; 7 bases line up with TRBD1. This CDR3 region has 15 residues. V lost 6 bases to trimming and J lost 4 bases; unmatched junction nucleotides: 8. Germline lookup yields CDR1 MDHEN and CDR2 SYDVKM. CDR3 amino acids: CASRIGGGGNEKLFF. In nucleotides, the CDR3 is TGTGCCAGCAGGATCGGAGGGGGCGGTAATGAAAAACTGTTTTTT.

There are a few counts of this clone. One junction end disagrees with the germline gene, perhaps due to a read error. CDR3 DNA sequence: TGCAGCGCTGAACTAGCGGAAAACACCGGGGAGCTGTTTTTT. Its translation: CSAELAENTGELFF. V is TRBV29-1 and J is TRBJ2-2; TRBD2 matches 8 bases. Germline V gene lookup returns CDR1 SQVTM and CDR2 ANQGSEA. This CDR3 region has 14 residues.

J is TRBJ2-5 and V is TRBV18, with 7 nucleotides matching TRBD1. Unmatched junction bases numbered 5, after V lost 3 bases and J lost 4 bases. This CDR3 spans 14 amino acids. Per germline, CDR1 KGHSH and CDR2 LQKENI. CDR3 coding DNA: TGTGCCAGCTCACCCACAGGGGTTAGAGAGACCCAGTACTTC. This encodes CASSPTGVRETQYF. The whole variable domain, filled in from reference TRBV18 and TRBJ2-5, reads NAGVMQNPRHLVRRRGQEARLRCSPMKGHSHVYWYRQLPEEGLKFMVYLQKENIIDESGMPKERFSAEFPKEGPSILRIQQVVRGDSAAYFCASSPTGVRETQYFGPGTRLLVL.

The chain carries TRBV7-2 and TRBJ1-5; unclear D gene. Trimming left V 1 base short and J 6 bases short, with 13 bases between. Germline CDR1 is SGHTA and CDR2 is FQGNSA. CDR3 size: 15 residues. The CDR3 DNA is TGTGCCAGCAGCTTAGGAGGGATCTCAGGTCAGCCCCAGCATTTT. Protein sequence: CASSLGGISGQPQHF. The entire variable domain, with the rest obtained from reference TRBV7-2 and TRBJ1-5, is as follows: GAGVSQSPSNKVTEKGKDVELRCDPISGHTALYWYRQSLGQGLEFLIYFQGNSAPDKSGLPSDRFSAERTGGSVSTLTIQRTQQEDSAVYLCASSLGGISGQPQHFGDGTRLSIL.

The rearrangement uses TRBV5-1 and TRBJ1-5; D is uncertain. The V end lost 0 bases, the J end lost 7 bases, and 11 bases lay between the germline ends. Germline assignment: CDR1 SGHRS and CDR2 YFSETQ. This CDR3 spans 14 amino acids. The CDR3 sequence is CASSLDVGEQPQHF. The CDR3 coding sequence is TGCGCCAGCAGCTTGGACGTGGGAGAGCAGCCCCAGCATTTT. The full variable domain, in which reference TRBV5-1 and TRBJ1-5 provide the parts outside the CDR3, is KAGVTQTPRYLIKTRGQQVTLSCSPISGHRSVSWYQQTPGQGLQFLFEYFSETQRNKGNFPGRFSGRQFSNSRSEMNVSTLELGDSALYLCASSLDVGEQPQHFGDGTRLSIL.

The chain joins TRBV2 to TRBJ2-1, with TRBD2 matching over 11 bases. Germline V gene data show CDR1 as SNHLY and CDR2 as FYNNEI. J gave up 4 bases and V 1 base, and 9 bases lay outside the gene matches. The CDR3 runs 18 residues. CDR3 nucleotide sequence: TGTGCCAGCAGTGAAGATAGGTATAGCGGGGGGGCTTACAATGAGCAGTTCTTC. It is translated as CASSEDRYSGGAYNEQFF.

This clone was found once. V is TRBV4-3 and J is TRBJ1-6, with 9 bases lining up with TRBD1. CDR1 and CDR2 from the germline V gene are LGHNA and YSLEER. V shed 1 base and J 10 bases; nucleotides not matched to a gene: 8. This CDR3 is built from 16 residues. For the CDR3, the DNA is TGCGCCAGCAGCCAAGTTCCGGGACAGGGAGTGTCACCCCTCCACTTT. Its translation is CASSQVPGQGVSPLHF.